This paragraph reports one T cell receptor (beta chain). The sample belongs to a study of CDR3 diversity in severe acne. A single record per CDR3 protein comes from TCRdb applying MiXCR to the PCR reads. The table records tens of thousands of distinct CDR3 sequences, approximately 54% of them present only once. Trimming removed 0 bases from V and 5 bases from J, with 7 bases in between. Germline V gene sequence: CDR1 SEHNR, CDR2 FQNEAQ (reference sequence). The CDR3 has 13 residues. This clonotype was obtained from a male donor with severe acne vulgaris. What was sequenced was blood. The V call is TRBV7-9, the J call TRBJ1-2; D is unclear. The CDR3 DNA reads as TGTGCCAGCAGCTTAGCGAGCTTTTATGGCTACACCTTC. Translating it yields CASSLASFYGYTF.